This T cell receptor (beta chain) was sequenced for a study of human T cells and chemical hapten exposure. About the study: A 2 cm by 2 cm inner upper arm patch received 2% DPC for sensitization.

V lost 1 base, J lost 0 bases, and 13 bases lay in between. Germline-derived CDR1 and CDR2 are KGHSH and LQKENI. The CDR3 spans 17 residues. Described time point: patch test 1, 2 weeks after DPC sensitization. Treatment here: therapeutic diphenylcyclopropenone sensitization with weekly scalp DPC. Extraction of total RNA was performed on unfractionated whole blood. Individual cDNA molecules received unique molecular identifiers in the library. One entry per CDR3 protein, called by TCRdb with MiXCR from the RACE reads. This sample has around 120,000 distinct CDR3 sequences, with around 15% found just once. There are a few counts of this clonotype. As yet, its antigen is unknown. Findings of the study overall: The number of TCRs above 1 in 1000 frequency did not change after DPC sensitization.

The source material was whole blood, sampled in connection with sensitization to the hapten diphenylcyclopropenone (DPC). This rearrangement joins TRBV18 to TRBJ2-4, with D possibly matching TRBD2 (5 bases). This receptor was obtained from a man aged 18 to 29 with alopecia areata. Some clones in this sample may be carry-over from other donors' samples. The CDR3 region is CASSPRRVLIAKNIQYF. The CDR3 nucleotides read TGTGCCAGCTCACCACGGCGGGTCCTTATAGCCAAAAACATTCAGTACTTC.